This entry is about one T cell receptor (beta chain). A CD45RO-CCR7+CD27+CD95- phenotype identified naive CD8+ T cells. With UMI labels, 5' RACE was used to prepare the TRB cDNA libraries. TCRdb re-called the 5' RACE reads; one entry per CDR3 protein, DNA not given. In total, the table holds approximately 100,000 distinct CDR3 sequences. This record belongs to a study of CXCR3-negative and CXCR3-positive naive CD8 T cells. The CDR3 loop spans 14 amino acids. Germline loops: CDR1 DFQATT, CDR2 SNEGSKA (reference sequence). This clonotype was obtained from a human donor in good health. Some clones in this sample may be carry-over from other donors' samples. Sequencing input: naive CXCR3- CD8+ T cells from blood. Described subset: CD45RO-CCR7+CD27+CD95- naive CD8+ T cells lacking CXCR3 (TNR3-). The chain recombines TRBV20-1 with TRBJ2-3; the D call from TCRdb, TRBD2, cannot be confirmed without DNA. CDR3 amino acids: CSAPGLSSSDTQYF.